This T cell receptor beta chain was captured by sequencing in a study of PD-1 blockade in classical Hodgkin lymphoma. Study-wide points: Newly diagnosed patients reportedly trailed healthy donors in baseline TCR diversity. The diversity seen at baseline in complete responders resembled that of newly diagnosed patients. Unlike CD8+ TCR diversity, which did not rise significantly by C4D1, CD4+ TCR diversity did.

Trimming shortened V by 1 base and J by 8 bases, and 8 bases separated the two germline ends. Germline CDR1 SEHNR, CDR2 FQNEAQ (reference sequence). This CDR3 is 12 amino acids long. To note about this clone: Antigen unknown.

All patients relapsed after autologous stem cell transplantation, and brentuximab vedotin exposure varied. Libraries were prepared by immunoSEQ multiplex PCR; TCRdb keeps only in-frame clonotypes and omits some of them. The sample contains over 15,000 clones, 80% to 85% of which appear only once. Sequenced here: peripheral blood mononuclear cells (PBMCs), sampled before the second cycle of nivolumab. The receptor comes from a human donor with classical Hodgkin lymphoma. The genes are TRBV7-9 and TRBJ1-2; D remains unclear. DNA of the CDR3: TGTGCCAGCAGCTTAGGGGATAGAGGCTACACCTTC. Its protein is CASSLGDRGYTF.